This record covers a single T cell receptor (beta chain). Per the study methods: The authors estimated nucleated cell counts from reference gene primer amplification. Sequencing used immunoSEQ multiplex PCR; TCRdb keeps in-frame clones, though not all of them. V, J and clone size are taken as reported in that table, and D and trimming were inferred from the DNA itself. The sample has 170,000 or so clones, around nine tenths seen once. The sample belongs to a study of blood T cell repertoires in COVID-19. Overall study: The analysed material was cDNA or gDNA that came from T cells, B-cell-depleted T cells, or PBMCs.

The CDR3 has 14 residues. Germline assignment: CDR1 MDHEN and CDR2 SYDVKM. Trimming removed 2 bases from V and 10 bases from J; junction bases left unmatched: 7. Sequencing was performed on peripheral blood. The TCR originated in a man aged 50 or older with acute or convalescent COVID-19. The gene calls are TRBV28 and TRBJ1-4, with 7 bases lining up with TRBD1. CDR3 sequence: CASSLGTALGKLFF. The CDR3 DNA sequence: TGTGCCAGCAGTTTAGGGACAGCCTTAGGAAAACTGTTTTTT.